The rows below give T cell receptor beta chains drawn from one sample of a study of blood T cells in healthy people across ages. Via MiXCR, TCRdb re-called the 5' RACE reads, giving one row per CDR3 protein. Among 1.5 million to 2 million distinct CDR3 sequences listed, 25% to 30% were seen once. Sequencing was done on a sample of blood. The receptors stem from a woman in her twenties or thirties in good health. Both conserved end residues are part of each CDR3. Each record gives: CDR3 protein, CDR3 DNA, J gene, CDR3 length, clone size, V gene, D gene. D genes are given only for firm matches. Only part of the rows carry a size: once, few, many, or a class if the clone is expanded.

CASTQTGDHQPQHF TGTGCCAGCACCCAGACAGGGGATCATCAGCCCCAGCATTTT TRBJ1-5 14 - TRBV6-6 TRBD1
CSGGQDYLQETQYF TGCAGCGGCGGACAGGACTATCTTCAAGAGACCCAGTACTTC TRBJ2-5 14 - TRBV29-1 -
CASSYYDRTGFIETQYF TGTGCCAGCAGCTACTACGATAGGACAGGTTTCATAGAGACCCAGTACTTC TRBJ2-5 17 few TRBV27 TRBD1
CASRNRGFGPNEQFF TGTGCCAGCAGGAACAGGGGTTTCGGTCCCAATGAGCAGTTCTTC TRBJ2-1 15 - TRBV27 TRBD1
CASSLRWDGPRATDTQYF TGTGCCAGCAGCTTAAGGTGGGACGGTCCGAGGGCTACAGATACGCAGTATTTT TRBJ2-3 18 few TRBV7-2 -
CSASGGEQFF TGCAGTGCAAGTGGCGGTGAGCAGTTCTTC TRBJ2-1 10 - TRBV20-1 -
CASSQEGVGERYEQYF TGCGCCAGCAGCCAAGAGGGGGTGGGGGAGCGCTACGAGCAGTACTTC TRBJ2-7 16 - TRBV4-1 -
CASSLRSLSVEQYF TGTGCCAGCAGCTTAAGATCCCTCTCGGTAGAGCAGTACTTC TRBJ2-7 14 - TRBV7-8 -
CASRRLQGGKAQYF TGTGCCAGCAGAAGATTACAAGGGGGAAAGGCGCAGTATTTT TRBJ2-3 14 once TRBV7-2 -
CATIDRVYGCTF TGTGCCACCATCGACAGGGTGTATGGCTGCACCTTC TRBJ1-2 12 - TRBV24-1 TRBD1
CASSDDRRATHEQYF TGCGCCAGCAGCGACGACAGGCGCGCAACCCACGAGCAGTACTTC TRBJ2-7 15 many TRBV5-1 -
CASSLRGTFATNEKLFF TGTGCCAGCAGCTTACGGGGCACCTTTGCAACTAATGAAAAACTGTTTTTT TRBJ1-4 17 many TRBV7-2 -
CTSSAPGQHSGANVLTF TGTACCAGCAGCGCTCCGGGACAGCACTCTGGGGCCAACGTCCTGACTTTC TRBJ2-6 17 - TRBV7-2 TRBD1
CASSPIILDRGIEAFF TGTGCCAGCAGCCCCATTATTTTAGACAGGGGGATCGAAGCTTTCTTT TRBJ1-1 16 few TRBV5-4 TRBD1
CASSQGDLYNEQFF TGCGCCAGCAGCCAAGGGGACCTCTACAATGAGCAGTTCTTC TRBJ2-1 14 many TRBV4-1 -
CASSVDRTVYGYTF TGTGCCAGCAGTGTAGACAGGACCGTCTATGGCTACACCTTC TRBJ1-2 14 - TRBV2 -
CASSPMDAGRTDTQYF TGTGCCAGCAGCCCCATGGACGCGGGGCGCACAGATACGCAGTATTTT TRBJ2-3 16 few TRBV3-1 -
CASSRQGSYEQDF TGTGCCAGCAGTCGGCAGGGTTCCTACGAGCAGGACTTC TRBJ2-7 13 - TRBV12-3/TRBV12-4 -
CASSEEANSPLHF TGTGCCAGCAGTGAAGAGGCCAATTCACCCCTCCACTTT TRBJ1-6 13 - TRBV6-1 -
CSAPGTSGGAYEQYF TGCAGTGCTCCCGGGACTAGCGGGGGGGCCTACGAGCAGTACTTC TRBJ2-7 15 - TRBV20-1 TRBD2
CSASAGGSEKLFF TGCAGTGCTAGCGCAGGGGGAAGTGAAAAACTGTTTTTT TRBJ1-4 13 - TRBV20-1 TRBD1
CASRATGPHDEQFF TGTGCCAGCAGGGCTACAGGGCCCCACGATGAGCAGTTCTTC TRBJ2-1 14 - TRBV27 -
CASLRRGTLSTDTQYF TGTGCCAGCCTTCGCCGGGGGACCCTGAGCACAGATACGCAGTATTTT TRBJ2-3 16 few TRBV12-3/TRBV12-4 -
CASSLGGVAQETQYF TGTGCCAGCAGCTTAGGGGGCGTTGCCCAAGAGACCCAGTACTTC TRBJ2-5 15 - TRBV13 -
CASSPGTSGSLRETQYF TGTGCCAGCAGTCCCGGGACTAGCGGGAGCCTCCGAGAGACCCAGTACTTC TRBJ2-5 17 few TRBV12-3/TRBV12-4 TRBD2
CSVRGSANPTEQYF TGCAGTGTGAGGGGGTCGGCGAACCCAACCGAGCAGTACTTC TRBJ2-7 14 - TRBV20-1 -
CSARAQANEKLFF TGCAGTGCTAGGGCACAGGCTAATGAAAAACTGTTTTTT TRBJ1-4 13 few TRBV20-1 -
CASSFIDEQYF TGTGCCAGCAGCTTTATCGATGAGCAGTACTTC TRBJ2-5 11 - TRBV14 -
CASSLSGLAGNEQFF TGTGCCAGCAGTTTGAGTGGTTTAGCGGGAAACGAGCAGTTCTTC TRBJ2-1 15 many TRBV12-3/TRBV12-4 TRBD2
CSASGDGSTFAETQYF TGCAGTGCCTCCGGGGACGGTAGCACATTCGCAGAGACCCAGTACTTC TRBJ2-5 16 many TRBV20-1 -
CAISEPAGGVGTGELFF TGTGCCATCAGTGAGCCAGCGGGGGGTGTCGGGACCGGGGAGCTGTTTTTT TRBJ2-2 17 - TRBV10-3 TRBD2
CASSPQVAGGLREYF TGTGCCAGCAGCCCCCAGGTCGCGGGGGGCCTCAGGGAGTACTTC TRBJ2-5 15 few TRBV28 TRBD2
CASSQAQSTNEKLFF TGTGCCAGCAGCCAAGCCCAGAGTACTAATGAAAAACTGTTTTTT TRBJ1-4 15 - TRBV4-2 -
CSARVAAKQGETQYF TGCAGTGCTAGAGTCGCGGCCAAGCAAGGCGAGACCCAGTACTTC TRBJ2-5 15 once TRBV20-1 -
CASSGSGGIWDEQFF TGTGCCAGCAGCGGTAGCGGGGGCATCTGGGATGAGCAGTTCTTC TRBJ2-1 15 few TRBV7-2 TRBD2
CSARGETGGSGANVLTF TGCAGTGCTAGAGGCGAGACAGGGGGGTCTGGGGCCAACGTCCTGACTTTC TRBJ2-6 17 few TRBV20-1 TRBD1
CASSSAAGPWEQYF TGTGCCAGCAGCTCCGCGGCAGGGCCGTGGGAGCAGTACTTC TRBJ2-4 14 - TRBV7-2 -
CASSFTPGWAVNGDAGNTIYF TGTGCCAGCAGTTTTACTCCGGGCTGGGCAGTGAATGGGGACGCTGGAAACACCATATATTTT TRBJ1-3 21 - TRBV28 -
CSAMGADPAYEQYF TGCAGCGCTATGGGGGCAGATCCCGCCTACGAGCAGTACTTC TRBJ2-7 14 many TRBV29-1 -